The 14 T cell receptor beta chains in this list originate from one sample, sequenced in a study of blood T cells in healthy people across ages (dated by TCRdb to between 2015 and 2017). Libraries were constructed by 5' RACE. TCRdb shows the sequencer as Illumina HiSeq 2500. A second 7 to 11 cycle PCR used a sample-barcoded 5' primer and a J-beta primer mix. TCRdb trimmed public reads at Q25 via fastp, called clones via MiXCR and kept in-frame beta chains. Under each unique CDR3 protein, matching rows form one entry showing the most common genes and DNA. The sample includes 2 million or so distinct CDR3 sequences, with roughly 52% observed a single time. 2.1% of the sample comes from the top ten. Sequencing was carried out using blood. All receptors come from a woman in her thirties or forties in good health.

This clonotype was observed a handful of times. The chain employs TRBV27 and TRBJ2-7; 10 nucleotides line up with TRBD1. CDR3 length: 18 amino acids. Looked up from germline, CDR1 is MNHEY and CDR2 is SMNVEV (reference sequence). The trim removed 4 bases at V and 4 bases at J, leaving 16 bases unmatched. The CDR3 loop is CASSSLARWTGGRYEQYF. The CDR3 DNA sequence: TGTGCCAGCAGTTCGCTGGCCCGCTGGACAGGGGGGAGATACGAGCAGTACTTC.

The V call is TRBV6-2 or TRBV6-3, the J call TRBJ2-6, with D possibly matching TRBD2 (5 bases). CDR3 length equals 16 residues. V was shortened by 7 bases and J by 0 bases, with 13 bases between the two germline ends. CDR1 is MNHEY and CDR2 is SVGEGT in the germline V gene. The CDR3 region has the DNA TGTGCCAGCACCTATCCCCGGGGCTCTGGGGCCAACGTCCTGACTTTC. It translates to CASTYPRGSGANVLTF.

This clonotype has more than one count but fewer than ten. The V gene is TRBV9, the J gene TRBJ2-5, with 14 positions matching TRBD2. The germline CDR1 and CDR2 sequences are SGDLS and YYNGEE. The CDR3 length is 19 residues. V shed 4 bases, J shed 0 bases, and the junction held 11 bases outside the gene matches. As DNA, the CDR3 is TGTGCCAGCAGCTCATCGGGGACTAGCGGGGGCCTATACCAAGAGACCCAGTACTTC. Translated: CASSSSGTSGGLYQETQYF.

This chain uses TRBV12-3 or TRBV12-4 with TRBJ1-5; TRBD1 might be the D (5 bases). CDR3 length equals 15 residues. Between the trimmed V and J ends, which lost 0 bases and 5 bases, there was a span of 11 bases. CDR3 residues: CASSLAGRAYQPQHF. CDR3 bases: TGTGCCAGCAGTTTAGCAGGCAGGGCGTATCAGCCCCAGCATTTT.

This clonotype was counted only a few times. The gene calls are TRBV29-1 and TRBJ1-2, with a tentative D call TRBD1 (5 bases). This CDR3 is 13 amino acids long. CDR1 and CDR2 from the germline V gene are SQVTM and ANQGSEA. V lost 2 bases and J 2 bases, leaving 9 bases between the germline ends. CDR3 DNA sequence: TGCAGCGTTGAACAGGGCGAGAACTATGGCTACACCTTC. This codes for CSVEQGENYGYTF.

The sample holds a few counts of this clonotype. This rearrangement joins TRBV4-3 to TRBJ1-2; D is possibly TRBD1 (5 bases). CDR1 LGHNA and CDR2 YSLEER come from the germline V gene. Trimming removed 0 bases at V and 4 bases at J, with 9 bases between. The CDR3 is made up of 14 amino acids. This CDR3 is CASSQEEGAYGYTF. In DNA form, the CDR3 reads TGCGCCAGCAGCCAAGAGGAAGGGGCCTATGGCTACACCTTC.

The rearrangement links TRBV4-1 to TRBJ2-1; D call uncertain. V gave up 0 bases and J gave up 0 bases, with 9 bases separating them. The V gene's germline CDR1 is MGHRA and CDR2 YSYEKL. This CDR3 comprises 16 residues. The CDR3 sequence: CASSQDGANSYNEQFF. As DNA, the CDR3 is TGCGCCAGCAGCCAAGATGGAGCGAACTCCTACAATGAGCAGTTCTTC.

The chain carries TRBV2 and TRBJ2-3, with 7 bases lining up with TRBD2. The CDR3 is made up of 16 amino acids. V lost 6 bases to trimming and J lost 5 bases; unmatched junction nucleotides: 14. Germline-derived CDR1 and CDR2 are SNHLY and FYNNEI. The CDR3 coding sequence is TGTGCCAGCAGCAGATCATGGGCTAGCGGAGAAGATACGCAGTATTTT. Amino acids: CASSRSWASGEDTQYF.

The gene calls are TRBV10-3 and TRBJ2-3; D tentatively fits TRBD1 or TRBD2 (5 bases each). The germline gives CDR1 ENHRY, CDR2 SYGVKD. The CDR3 runs to 11 residues. Trimming removed 8 bases at V and 11 bases at J, with 14 bases between. The CDR3 nucleotides read TGTGCCATCTTTGGGGGACGGGAGCAGTATTTT. It is translated as CAIFGGREQYF.

This clonotype came up a few times. The CDR3 DNA is TGTGCCAGCAGGACACGAAAGGTTGGCTCCTACGAGCAGTACTTC. Its translation: CASRTRKVGSYEQYF. The chain has TRBV28 and TRBJ2-7, with D unclear. Germline loops: CDR1 MDHEN, CDR2 SYDVKM. Trimming shortened V by 6 bases and J by 0 bases, and 15 bases separated the two germline ends. This CDR3 region has 15 residues.

As regards this clonotype: At one end, the junction sequence differs from germline, possibly due to a read error. J is TRBJ2-5 and V is TRBV10-3; perhaps TRBD1 as D (6 bases). The end of the DNA is better explained by TRBJ2-7, so the J call may be wrong. CDR3 length: 15 amino acids. Germline V gives CDR1 ENHRY, CDR2 SYGVKD. CDR3 sequence reads: CAVRETGPFGYEQYF. The CDR3 DNA reads TGTGCCGTCAGAGAGACAGGACCTTTTGGATACGAGCAGTACTTC.

This chain joins TRBV6-5 and TRBJ2-1, with TRBD2 matching over 15 bases. The length of the CDR3 is 17 residues. After removal of 5 bases from V and 7 bases from J, the junction contained 9 bases not matched to a gene. The germline CDR1 and CDR2 sequences are MNHEY and SVGAGI. CDR3 residues: CASSHGLAGGPGNEQFF. The CDR3 DNA sequence: TGTGCCAGCAGTCACGGACTAGCGGGGGGGCCGGGGAATGAGCAGTTCTTC.

The chain has TRBV6-5 and TRBJ1-5; the match to TRBD1 covers 9 bases. The germline V gene encodes CDR1 MNHEY and CDR2 SVGAGI. This CDR3 spans 18 amino acids. Germline trimming cut 7 bases from V and 0 bases from J; bases unmatched to any gene: 13. CDR3 loop: CASTLQPGQGDSNQPQHF. The CDR3 region has the DNA TGTGCCAGCACTTTACAACCGGGACAGGGCGATAGCAATCAGCCCCAGCATTTT.

The chain joins TRBV4-3 to TRBJ2-1; 7 bases line up with TRBD1. Per germline, CDR1 LGHNA and CDR2 YSLEER. The CDR3 covers 16 residues. V was clipped by 4 bases and J by 2 bases; unmatched bases: 8. CDR3 in DNA: TGCGCCAGCAGCCGAGGGATCGGGACAGCCTACAATGAGCAGTTCTTC. Its translation: CASSRGIGTAYNEQFF.